Described below is a single T cell receptor (beta chain) sequence and its context. This clonotype has ten or more counts. What this receptor recognizes is not known. Base qualities are not recorded, but no much larger clone differs from it by a single base. The entry originates in a study of T cells after yellow fever vaccination (dated by TCRdb to about 2019). For context, the study as a whole: The SMART-Seq v4 Ultra Low Input RNA kit was used to prepare libraries from fractions with low cell numbers. To follow T-cell clones before and after primary and booster YFV17D yellow fever vaccination, bulk TCR alpha and beta repertoires were sequenced over time. Two healthy male donors, one aged 18 to 29 and one aged 30 to 39 years, were included in the cohort. Blood samples were taken at several timepoints before and after primary and secondary immunization, and bulk PBMC replicates and cell subsets were isolated.

Trimming removed 6 bases from V and 2 bases from J, leaving 14 bases between the germline ends. Its CDR3 holds 13 amino acids, cysteine through phenylalanine. The sequence is cut down to CDR3 DNA, 39 bases in frame from base 1. CDR1 and CDR2, per the germline V gene (reference sequence), are DFQATT and SNEGSKA. The sample's treatment or condition label, decoded: live attenuated yellow fever vaccine strain. Two biological replicates of bulk PBMCs were collected at each blood-draw timepoint. A standard Ficoll-Paque protocol was used to isolate PBMCs from peripheral blood. TriZol was used to extract RNA from bulk PBMCs, CD4 and CD8 fractions, and dextramer-positive and dextramer-negative fractions. Sequencing was carried out with an Illumina NovaSeq 6000. Synthesis of TCR cDNA relied on 5'RACE template switching, a step that introduced a universal primer site along with unique molecular identifiers. Priming of cDNA synthesis was performed from both the TCR alpha and TCR beta constant segments. Library amplification used two PCR steps, and the second PCR step added sample barcodes and sequencing adapters. Sequencing of the libraries was done on either Illumina HiSeq 2500 (2x100 bp) or NovaSeq (2x150 bp). As for the authors' bioinformatics: Demultiplexing of reads and collapsing into UMI consensus sequences were performed with MIGEC, and V(D)J alignment was carried out with MiXCR. Using edgeR on replicate PBMC samples, clonotypes were called vaccine-responding if FDR was below 0.01 and the log2 fold change was above 5 up to day 15. CD4 or CD8 identity was assigned to each bulk clonotype according to whether the clonotype was present at higher abundance in the sequenced CD4 repertoire or the sequenced CD8 repertoire. TCRdb reanalyzed the raw reads on its own, using fastp at Q25 for trimming and MiXCR for clone calling, and kept in-frame beta chains. Each CDR3 protein appears once, grouped with its most common genes and DNA. The V and J calls shown here were made by TCRdb, not taken from the authors' results. The sample table holds about 320,000 distinct CDR3 sequences, of which around 4.3% were seen once. The top ten hold roughly 19% of the sample.

The paper as a whole reports these results and caveats: The secondary T-cell response was weaker than the primary response but faster, peaking on day 5 instead of day 15. Because the study included only a couple of donors, the extent to which the findings can be generalized is limited. Computational filtering was needed because FACS-sorted repertoires could contain abundant contaminating clonotypes from the bulk population. A small share of clonotypes was detected in both CD4 and CD8 compartments, with the overlap likely arising from convergent recombination. Most clones expanded after primary vaccination were re-detected after the booster (around 96% of CD4 and 88% of CD8), suggesting broad memory maintenance.

The chain is made from TRBV20-1 and TRBJ2-7, with no D gene named confidently. The sequencing here drew on PBMCs, taken 15 days after the yellow fever booster vaccination. The receptor comes from a young man who received the YFV17D yellow fever vaccine. The CDR3 in this case is CSAPTENPYEQYF. The base sequence is TGCAGTGCGCCTACAGAGAATCCCTACGAGCAGTACTTC.